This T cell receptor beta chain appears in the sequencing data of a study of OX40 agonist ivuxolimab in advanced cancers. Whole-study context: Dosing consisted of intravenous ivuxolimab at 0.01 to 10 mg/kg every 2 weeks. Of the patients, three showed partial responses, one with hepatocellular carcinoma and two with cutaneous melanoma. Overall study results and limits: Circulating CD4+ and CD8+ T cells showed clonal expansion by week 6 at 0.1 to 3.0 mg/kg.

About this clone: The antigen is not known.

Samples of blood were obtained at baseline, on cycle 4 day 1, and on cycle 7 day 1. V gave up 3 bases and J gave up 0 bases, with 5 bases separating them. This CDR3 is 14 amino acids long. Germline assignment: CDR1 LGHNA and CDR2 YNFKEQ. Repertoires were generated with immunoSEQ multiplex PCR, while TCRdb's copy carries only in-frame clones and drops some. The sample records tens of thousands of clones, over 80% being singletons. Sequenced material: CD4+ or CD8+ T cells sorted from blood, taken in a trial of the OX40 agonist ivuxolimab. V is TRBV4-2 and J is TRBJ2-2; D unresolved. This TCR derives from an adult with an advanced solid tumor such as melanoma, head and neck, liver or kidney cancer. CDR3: CASSHPPNTGELFF. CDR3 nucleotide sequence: TGTGCCAGCAGCCACCCCCCGAACACCGGGGAGCTGTTTTTT.